Each of the 26 T cell receptor beta chains below was sequenced from the same sample in a study of OX40 agonist ivuxolimab in advanced cancers. Some clones are missing from TCRdb's copy, which holds only in-frame ones; the method was immunoSEQ multiplex PCR. The sample contains 40,000 to 50,000 clones, around 81% of which appear only once. Sample: CD4+ or CD8+ T cells sorted from blood, taken in a trial of the OX40 agonist ivuxolimab. Receptors were obtained from an adult with an advanced solid tumor such as melanoma, head and neck, liver or kidney cancer.

The table lists this clone with a count of one. This sequence joins TRBV18 and TRBJ1-5; a possible D gene is TRBD1 (6 bases). CDR3 length: 15 residues. With 3 bases removed from V and 1 base from J, the gap between germline ends came to 10 bases. Germline loops: CDR1 KGHSH, CDR2 LQKENI. CDR3 sequence: CASSPSGASNQPQHF. DNA for the CDR3: TGTGCCAGCTCACCTTCGGGGGCGAGCAATCAGCCCCAGCATTTT.

The rearrangement links TRBV29-1 to TRBJ1-5, with TRBD1 matching 8 bases. The germline gives CDR1 SQVTM, CDR2 ANQGSEA. The ends lost 4 bases at V and 4 bases at J; junction bases unmatched: 6. This CDR3 has 14 amino acids. The CDR3 spells CSVGSRGRNQPQHF. In nucleotides, the CDR3 is TGCAGCGTTGGAAGCAGGGGGCGAAATCAGCCCCAGCATTTT.

The rearrangement joins TRBV7-9 to TRBJ2-4, with D possibly being TRBD1 or TRBD2 (5 bases each). The CDR3 covers 14 residues. V gave up 5 bases and J gave up 5 bases, with 13 bases separating them. The V gene's germline CDR1 is SEHNR and CDR2 FQNEAQ (reference sequence). The CDR3 sequence is CASSHRDLQNIQYF. The DNA of the CDR3 is TGTGCCAGCAGCCACCGGGACCTCCAAAACATTCAGTACTTC.

V gene TRBV29-1 combines with J gene TRBJ2-3; 10 nucleotides align to TRBD2. In germline, CDR1 is SQVTM, CDR2 ANQGSEA. The CDR3 is made up of 12 amino acids. The ends lost 6 bases at V and 5 bases at J; junction bases unmatched: 2. CDR3 loop: CSVGTSVDTQYF. As DNA, the CDR3 is TGCAGCGTGGGGACTAGCGTAGATACGCAGTATTTT.

The CDR3 protein is CATSRGGPGENEQFF. CDR3 nucleotides: TGTGCCACCAGCAGAGGGGGGCCGGGAGAAAATGAGCAGTTCTTC. J is TRBJ2-1 and V is TRBV15; D may be TRBD1 or TRBD2 (6 bases each). The CDR3 contains 15 residues. Trimming took 1 base from V and 7 from J, leaving 14 bases between them. Germline-derived CDR1 and CDR2 are LNHNV and YYDKDF (reference sequence).

The chain couples TRBV7-2 to TRBJ2-5; the match to TRBD2 covers 11 bases. The CDR3 sequence is 19 residues long. Trimming cost V 5 bases and J 11 bases; bases outside gene matches: 25. Germline CDR1 and CDR2: SGHTA and FQGNSA. CDR3 nucleotides: TGTGCCAGCAGCCCACGGCGAACTAGCGGGAGACCATCCCCTGAGGAGCAGTACTTC. Its translation is CASSPRRTSGRPSPEEQYF.

The J gene is TRBJ2-7, the V gene TRBV4-1, with 9 bases identical to TRBD1. The germline CDR1 and CDR2 sequences are MGHRA and YSYEKL. J was trimmed by 2 bases and V by 1 base; bases with no gene match: 0. This CDR3 comprises 14 residues. The CDR3: CASSQGDRAYEQYF. In nucleotides, the CDR3 is TGCGCCAGCAGCCAAGGGGACAGGGCCTACGAGCAGTACTTC.

This sequence joins TRBV7-8 and TRBJ2-1; weak D call: TRBD1 (5 bases). This CDR3 is 17 amino acids long. V was pared by 6 bases and J by 0 bases, with 18 bases between. CDR1 is SGHVS and CDR2 is FQNEAQ in the germline V gene. Here the CDR3 reads CASRSDSDPSSYNEQFF. CDR3 DNA: TGTGCCAGCAGATCAGACAGCGACCCAAGCTCCTACAATGAGCAGTTCTTC.

This clone was counted a few times. The V gene is TRBV10-3, the J gene TRBJ1-5; D remains unclear. The CDR3 is 15 amino acids. The germline V and J ends were trimmed by 2 bases and 4 bases, with 12 bases remaining between them. Germline CDR1 reads ENHRY; CDR2 reads SYGVKD. CDR3 residues: CAISEETSLNQPQHF. The CDR3 region has the DNA TGTGCCATCAGTGAGGAAACAAGTCTAAATCAGCCCCAGCATTTT.

This clone was seen just once. The CDR3 protein is CASRRLAGGAAQETQYF. The CDR3 DNA reads TGTGCCAGTAGGAGACTAGCGGGAGGGGCGGCTCAAGAGACCCAGTACTTC. The J gene is TRBJ2-5, the V gene TRBV19; 14 bases align to TRBD2. This CDR3 region has 17 residues. After removal of 6 bases from V and 2 bases from J, the junction contained 8 bases not matched to a gene. Germline V CDR1 and CDR2: LNHDA, SQIVND (reference sequence).

V usage is TRBV10-3 and J usage is TRBJ1-2; TRBD1 agrees at 12 bases. Trimming removed 6 bases from V and 4 bases from J; junction bases left unmatched: 3. Germline CDR1 ENHRY, CDR2 SYGVKD. The length of the CDR3 is 14 residues. Here the CDR3 reads CAIRPGQGAYGYTF. For the CDR3, the DNA is TGTGCCATCAGACCGGGACAGGGGGCCTATGGCTACACCTTC.

This clone has only one observation. The J gene is TRBJ2-3, the V gene TRBV11-3, with 8 bases matching TRBD1. Per germline, CDR1 SGHNT and CDR2 YENEEA. The CDR3 is 14 residues long. After removal of 2 bases from V and 3 bases from J, the junction contained 1 base not matched to a gene. The CDR3 DNA sequence: TGTGCCAGCAGCTTACGGACAGGGACAGATACGCAGTATTTT. The encoded protein is CASSLRTGTDTQYF.

The rearrangement joins TRBV5-3 to TRBJ2-3; D uncertain. TRBV5-3 is assigned to the ORF class and has an uncertain function. The germline V and J ends were trimmed by 4 bases and 4 bases, with 13 bases remaining between them. The CDR3 is 14 residues long. The chain's CDR3 is CARSTSGRPDTQYF. CDR3 DNA sequence: TGTGCCAGAAGCACTTCCGGCCGGCCAGATACGCAGTATTTT.

The V and J genes are TRBV4-3 and TRBJ2-1, with 8 bases aligning to TRBD2. CDR1 is LGHNA, CDR2 YSLEER, per germline. The CDR3 extends over 13 amino acids. The J segment lost 12 bases and the V segment lost 4 bases, leaving 8 bases of the junction unmatched. The CDR3 DNA reads TGCGCCAGCAGCCGGAACGACGGACTAGCGCAGTTCTTC. Encoded protein: CASSRNDGLAQFF.

This sequence joins TRBV28 and TRBJ2-2; D gene uncertain. This CDR3 is built from 17 residues. Trimming removed 6 bases from V and 0 bases from J, with 17 bases in between. In germline, CDR1 is MDHEN, CDR2 SYDVKM. The CDR3 sequence: CASSPLTGGPNTGELFF. The CDR3 DNA reads as TGTGCCAGCAGCCCACTCACCGGCGGTCCGAACACCGGGGAGCTGTTTTTT.

This chain links TRBV27 with TRBJ2-7; 8 positions match TRBD1. Trimming removed 0 bases from V and 0 bases from J; junction bases left unmatched: 10. Germline CDR1 MNHEY, CDR2 SMNVEV (reference sequence). This CDR3 comprises 18 residues. The CDR3 loop is CASSLSPRGLYPSYEQYF. The CDR3 nucleotides are TGTGCCAGCAGTTTATCCCCCAGGGGGCTGTACCCCTCCTACGAGCAGTACTTC.

The genes are TRBV18 and TRBJ2-5; D is unclear. Per germline, CDR1 KGHSH and CDR2 LQKENI. This CDR3 comprises 14 residues. Trimming shortened V by 3 bases and J by 1 base, and 9 bases separated the two germline ends. CDR3 in amino acids: CASSPAAGQETQYF. The CDR3 DNA sequence: TGTGCCAGCTCACCGGCAGCCGGCCAAGAGACCCAGTACTTC. The variable domain in full, with the rest retrieved from reference TRBV18 and TRBJ2-5, is NAGVMQNPRHLVRRRGQEARLRCSPMKGHSHVYWYRQLPEEGLKFMVYLQKENIIDESGMPKERFSAEFPKEGPSILRIQQVVRGDSAAYFCASSPAAGQETQYFGPGTRLLVL.

This clone was detected only once. This chain uses TRBV27 with TRBJ2-7, with 12 positions matching TRBD2. V gave up 8 bases and J gave up 4 bases; unmatched junction bases: 9. This CDR3 contains 15 residues. CDR1 is MNHEY, CDR2 SMNVEV, per germline (reference sequence). The CDR3 reads CASAFQTSGSYEQYF. CDR3 DNA: TGTGCCAGCGCGTTCCAGACTAGCGGGAGTTACGAGCAGTACTTC.

In its sample, this clone was seen a few times. The V call is TRBV19, the J call TRBJ1-5; maybe TRBD1 (6 bases). CDR3 length equals 14 residues. Germline loops: CDR1 LNHDA, CDR2 SQIVND (reference sequence). V gave up 6 bases and J gave up 8 bases, with 17 bases separating them. As DNA, the CDR3 is TGTGCCAGTAGGAGAGGACAGATAGTAGAGCCCCAGCATTTT. This codes for CASRRGQIVEPQHF.

The CDR3 spells CASSIRRADTGELFF. Written as DNA, the CDR3 is TGTGCCAGTAGTATCCGGAGGGCCGATACCGGGGAGCTGTTTTTT. The chain joins TRBV19 to TRBJ2-2; possibly TRBD2 for D (6 bases). The V end was cut by 3 bases, the J end by 5 bases, with 13 bases between. Per the germline V gene, CDR1 is LNHDA and CDR2 is SQIVND (reference sequence). The CDR3 is 15 residues long. Using reference TRBV19 and TRBJ2-2 for the parts outside the CDR3, the full variable domain is DGGITQSPKYLFRKEGQNVTLSCEQNLNHDAMYWYRQDPGQGLRLIYYSQIVNDFQKGDIAEGYSVSREKKESFPLTVTSAQKNPTAFYLCASSIRRADTGELFFGEGSRLTVL.

V gene TRBV11-3 combines with J gene TRBJ1-1; no definite D call. The ends were cut back, 5 bases at V and 0 bases at J, with 4 bases in the middle. The CDR3 has 12 residues. Germline values: CDR1 SGHNT, CDR2 YENEEA. CDR3 residues: CASSTLNTEAFF. The CDR3 coding sequence is TGTGCCAGCAGCACACTGAACACTGAAGCTTTCTTT.

V and J are TRBV5-1 and TRBJ2-2; D gene ambiguous. Germline CDR1 and CDR2: SGHRS and YFSETQ. The V and J ends lost 4 bases and 0 bases respectively, with 10 bases between them. This CDR3 is built from 15 residues. As DNA, the CDR3 is TGCGCCAGCAGCCGTGCGGAGACGAACACCGGGGAGCTGTTTTTT. Translated, it gives CASSRAETNTGELFF.

The genes are TRBV5-4 and TRBJ1-2; 7 positions agree with TRBD1. V shed 0 bases, J shed 1 base, and the junction held 9 bases outside the gene matches. This CDR3 is built from 17 residues. Germline V gene data show CDR1 as SGHNT and CDR2 as YYREEE (reference sequence). The CDR3 loop reads CASSLGYRGLHNYGYTF. The CDR3 coding sequence is TGTGCCAGCAGCTTGGGGTACAGGGGACTCCATAACTATGGCTACACCTTC.

The chain carries TRBV19 and TRBJ1-1; D call uncertain. This CDR3 has 15 residues. Trimming removed 8 bases at V and 2 bases at J, with 18 bases between. CDR1 is LNHDA and CDR2 is SQIVND in the germline V gene (reference sequence). DNA of the CDR3: TGTGCCAGTGTTATTTCCGGGAGGATAAACACTGAAGCTTTCTTT. Translated, it gives CASVISGRINTEAFF.

This clone was recorded a few times. This sample also contains other DNA sequences that code for the same CDR3. This chain connects TRBV14 to TRBJ2-1; D is uncertain. With 4 bases removed from V and 6 bases from J, the gap between germline ends came to 10 bases. This CDR3 is built from 13 residues. The germline V gene has CDR1 SGHDN and CDR2 FVKESK. The CDR3 DNA reads TGTGCCAGCAGCCGCGCAGGTCCCAATGAGCAGTTCTTC. Translation gives CASSRAGPNEQFF.

This clone has a handful of counts. This sequence joins TRBV30 and TRBJ2-7; D uncertain. The CDR3 spans 12 residues. Germline V CDR1 and CDR2: GTSNPN, SVGIG (reference sequence). The V and J ends lost 3 bases and 0 bases respectively, with 6 bases between them. For the CDR3, the DNA is TGTGCCTGGAGGGAAGCCTCCTACGAGCAGTACTTC. It encodes CAWREASYEQYF.